A single sample gave rise to the 28 T cell receptor beta chains below, sequenced in a study of blood T cell repertoires in COVID-19. Sequenced by immunoSEQ multiplex PCR; TCRdb stores in-frame clones only, minus some. The profile covers more than 100,000 clones, with around 87% appearing a single time and 2% to 2.5% taken by the ten largest. What was sequenced was peripheral blood. Receptor source: a man aged 65-85 years with active COVID-19.

The chain joins TRBV28 to TRBJ1-1, with 7 nucleotides matching TRBD1. This CDR3 contains 19 residues. Per germline, CDR1 MDHEN and CDR2 SYDVKM. V shed 7 bases and J 6 bases; nucleotides not matched to a gene: 26. CDR3 protein: CASTPFGQARKGYQPEAFF. The CDR3 DNA reads as TGTGCCAGCACCCCGTTCGGACAGGCGAGGAAGGGCTACCAGCCTGAAGCTTTCTTT.

This sequence joins TRBV28 and TRBJ1-4; 7 bases align to TRBD1. CDR1 is MDHEN and CDR2 is SYDVKM in the germline V gene. This CDR3 contains 16 residues. Losses at the gene ends were 6 bases for V and 4 bases for J; bases not matched to a gene: 11. The CDR3 DNA reads TGTGCCAGCAGCTCGACCAGGACAGGCCATAATGAAAAACTGTTTTTT. The encoded protein is CASSSTRTGHNEKLFF.

The genes are TRBV30 and TRBJ1-5; 7 nucleotides agree with TRBD1. The germline gives CDR1 GTSNPN, CDR2 SVGIG (reference sequence). The CDR3 spans 15 residues. V lost 2 bases to trimming and J lost 4 bases; unmatched junction nucleotides: 8. CDR3 sequence: CAWSSGDRVNQPQHF. CDR3 coding DNA: TGTGCCTGGAGTAGTGGTGACAGGGTAAATCAGCCCCAGCATTTT.

The CDR3 is CSVTLDSYGYTF. The DNA of the CDR3 is TGCAGCGTTACCTTGGACAGCTATGGCTACACCTTC. The chain couples TRBV29-1 to TRBJ1-2; D is possibly TRBD1 (6 bases). This CDR3 is built from 12 residues. Looked up from germline, CDR1 is SQVTM and CDR2 is ANQGSEA. V was shortened by 5 bases and J by 4 bases, with 11 bases between the two germline ends.

This clone was observed once. The chain carries TRBV27 and TRBJ2-3, with 9 bases fitting TRBD2. The V gene end was trimmed by 6 bases and the J gene end by 2 bases; junction bases not matched to a gene: 15. The CDR3 length is 18 residues. CDR1 and CDR2 from the germline V gene are MNHEY and SMNVEV (reference sequence). CDR3 DNA: TGTGCCAGCAGGGCAAGCGGGACTAGCCCATTAATCACAGATACGCAGTATTTT. Its protein is CASRASGTSPLITDTQYF.

The rearrangement links TRBV19 to TRBJ2-1; 8 nucleotides match TRBD1. The CDR3 consists of 16 residues. Germline CDR1 is LNHDA and CDR2 is SQIVND (reference sequence). V lost 1 base, J lost 6 bases, and 8 bases stayed unmatched. CDR3 nucleotides: TGTGCCAGTAGTATAGTAGGGCAGGGGGCCTTCAATGAGCAGTTCTTC. This translates into CASSIVGQGAFNEQFF. The whole variable domain, filled in from reference TRBV19 and TRBJ2-1, reads DGGITQSPKYLFRKEGQNVTLSCEQNLNHDAMYWYRQDPGQGLRLIYYSQIVNDFQKGDIAEGYSVSREKKESFPLTVTSAQKNPTAFYLCASSIVGQGAFNEQFFGPGTRLTVL.

This clone showed up just once. V is TRBV5-4 and J is TRBJ1-3, with 8 bases fitting TRBD1. V lost 3 bases and J lost 3; bases outside the gene matches: 8. Germline-derived CDR1 and CDR2 are SGHNT and YYREEE (reference sequence). The CDR3 sequence is 16 residues long. The CDR3 here is CASSSRQGTGGNTIYF. Written as DNA, the CDR3 is TGTGCCAGCAGCTCGCGACAGGGGACGGGTGGAAACACCATATATTTT.

The CDR3 DNA reads as TGTGCCAGCAGTACCCCCGGGACTAGATTCCACGAGCAGTACTTC. Amino acid sequence: CASSTPGTRFHEQYF. The V and J genes are TRBV27 and TRBJ2-7; 8 bases are a match to TRBD2. Trimming at V came to 5 bases and at J to 5 bases, leaving 11 bases not matched to a gene. Germline V lookup: CDR1 MNHEY, CDR2 SMNVEV (reference sequence). The length of the CDR3 is 15 residues.

This sequence joins TRBV7-8 and TRBJ1-3; 7 nucleotides agree with TRBD1. Germline values: CDR1 SGHVS, CDR2 FQNEAQ. The V gene end was trimmed by 1 base and the J gene end by 0 bases; junction bases not matched to a gene: 6. This CDR3 spans 17 amino acids. The CDR3, as DNA: TGTGCCAGCAGCTTAGGGCGACAGGGAAGCTCTGGAAACACCATATATTTT. This sequence encodes CASSLGRQGSSGNTIYF. Filled out from reference TRBV7-8 and TRBJ1-3, the complete variable domain reads GAGVSQSPRYKVAKRGQDVALRCDPISGHVSLFWYQQALGQGPEFLTYFQNEAQLDKSGLPSDRFFAERPEGSVSTLKIQRTQQEDSAVYLCASSLGRQGSSGNTIYFGEGSWLTVV.

This chain links TRBV11-2 with TRBJ2-3; 8 nucleotides align to TRBD2. The J segment lost 0 bases and the V segment lost 2 bases, leaving 10 bases of the junction unmatched. Germline CDR1 and CDR2: SGHAT and FQNNGV. The CDR3 runs 18 residues. CDR3 residues: CASSLRPGLAFSTDTQYF. CDR3 nucleotides: TGTGCCAGCAGCTTAAGGCCTGGACTAGCATTTAGCACAGATACGCAGTATTTT.

The CDR3 bases are TGCGCCAGCAGCCAAGAGTGGTCTAACAATGAGCAGTTCTTC. Its protein product is CASSQEWSNNEQFF. The chain joins TRBV4-1 to TRBJ2-1; D remains ambiguous. CDR3 length: 14 residues. Germline V gives CDR1 MGHRA, CDR2 YSYEKL. The V end was cut by 0 bases, the J end by 5 bases, with 8 bases between.

CDR3 region: CASSDRGIRAEAFF. In nucleotides, the CDR3 is TGTGCCAGCAGCGACAGGGGAATACGCGCTGAAGCTTTCTTT. The chain couples TRBV28 to TRBJ1-1, with 8 bases aligning to TRBD1. J was trimmed by 6 bases and V by 6 bases; bases with no gene match: 9. Germline CDR1 is MDHEN and CDR2 is SYDVKM. This CDR3 region has 14 residues.

This clone has ten or more counts. This chain joins TRBV24-1 and TRBJ1-2; D might be TRBD1 (5 bases). Looked up from germline, CDR1 is KGHDR and CDR2 is SFDVKD. This CDR3 region has 13 residues. V lost 5 bases and J lost 2, with 8 bases in between. The CDR3 DNA reads TGTGCCACCAGTGCCAGGGTAAACTATGGCTACACCTTC. As protein: CATSARVNYGYTF.

J is TRBJ1-6 and V is TRBV14; 7 bases agree with TRBD1. The CDR3 runs to 13 residues. Germline values: CDR1 SGHDN, CDR2 FVKESK. V trimming: 7 bases; J trimming: 9 bases; junction bases outside the gene matches: 6. CDR3 in amino acids: CASTGQGVSPLHF. The CDR3 bases are TGTGCCAGCACCGGGCAGGGGGTTTCACCCCTCCACTTT. The full variable domain, with the rest looked up from reference TRBV14 and TRBJ1-6, is EAGVTQFPSHSVIEKGQTVTLRCDPISGHDNLYWYRRVMGKEIKFLLHFVKESKQDESGMPNNRFLAERTGGTYSTLKVQPAELEDSGVYFCASTGQGVSPLHFGNGTRLTVT.

The chain carries TRBV7-3 and TRBJ2-1; 7 nucleotides line up with TRBD2. Germline V gene data show CDR1 as SGHTA and CDR2 as FQGTGA. Unmatched junction bases numbered 7, after V lost 2 bases and J lost 6 bases. The CDR3 totals 15 residues. The CDR3 is CASSLGASGSNEQFF. Here the CDR3 DNA reads TGTGCCAGCAGCTTAGGGGCTAGCGGAAGCAATGAGCAGTTCTTC.

V usage is TRBV4-1 and J usage is TRBJ2-3; TRBD2 matches 7 bases. Per the germline V gene, CDR1 is MGHRA and CDR2 is YSYEKL. V gave up 1 base and J gave up 7 bases; unmatched junction bases: 5. This CDR3 has 14 residues. The CDR3 here is CASSQVSGWNTQYF. CDR3 DNA: TGCGCCAGCAGCCAAGTTAGCGGGTGGAATACGCAGTATTTT.

The J gene is TRBJ2-1, the V gene TRBV5-5, with D perhaps matching TRBD2 (5 bases). The CDR3 covers 14 residues. Germline assignment: CDR1 SGHKS and CDR2 YYEKEE (reference sequence). V was cut by 4 bases and J by 2 bases, with 10 bases left in between. The CDR3 nucleotides read TGTGCCAGCAGCCCGGACTCCCCCTACAATGAGCAGTTCTTC. This translates into CASSPDSPYNEQFF.

V and J are TRBV28 and TRBJ2-3, with no clear D. The V gene's germline CDR1 is MDHEN and CDR2 SYDVKM. The CDR3 is 12 residues long. Deletions cut 8 bases from V and 9 bases from J, with 15 bases between. In DNA, the CDR3 is TGTGCCAGCGGGCCCCCACAAGGCACGCAGTATTTT. It codes for CASGPPQGTQYF.

V is TRBV4-1 and J is TRBJ2-2, with 11 bases matching TRBD1. The trim removed 5 bases at V and 6 bases at J, leaving 5 bases unmatched. The germline gives CDR1 MGHRA, CDR2 YSYEKL. This CDR3 has 15 residues. The CDR3 spells CASSSPGQGAGELFF. DNA for the CDR3: TGCGCCAGCAGCTCACCGGGACAGGGGGCCGGGGAGCTGTTTTTT.

The chain carries TRBV29-1 and TRBJ2-2; 7 nucleotides agree with TRBD2. With V trimmed by 4 bases and J by 3 bases, 8 bases remained unmatched. CDR3 size: 15 residues. The germline V gene encodes CDR1 SQVTM and CDR2 ANQGSEA. CDR3 region: CSVGGEGQYTGELFF. The CDR3 DNA sequence: TGCAGCGTTGGGGGGGAGGGCCAGTACACCGGGGAGCTGTTTTTT.

The chain employs TRBV4-2 and TRBJ1-5; the match to TRBD1 covers 8 bases. Losses at the gene ends were 5 bases for V and 0 bases for J; bases not matched to a gene: 3. CDR1 and CDR2 (germline): LGHNA, YNFKEQ. This CDR3 region has 15 residues. In nucleotides, the CDR3 is TGTGCCAGCAGCGTACAGGGGGGTAGCAATCAGCCCCAGCATTTT. It codes for CASSVQGGSNQPQHF.

The chain employs TRBV7-2 and TRBJ2-3, with a tentative D call TRBD2 (5 bases). The V end lost 0 bases, the J end lost 0 bases, and 10 bases lay between the germline ends. This CDR3 region has 16 residues. Looked up from germline, CDR1 is SGHTA and CDR2 is FQGNSA. The CDR3 DNA reads as TGTGCCAGCAGCTTAGCCCTGTCGGGGAGCACAGATACGCAGTATTTT. It yields the protein CASSLALSGSTDTQYF.

This clone was recorded only once. The chain has TRBV5-1 and TRBJ2-7; D is unclear. The CDR3 contains 14 residues. Germline CDR1 and CDR2: SGHRS and YFSETQ. V was cut by 5 bases and J by 0 bases, with 12 bases left in between. CDR3 nucleotide sequence: TGCGCCAGCAGAAGGAGTGACGGCTCCTACGAGCAGTACTTC. This gives the protein CASRRSDGSYEQYF.

The chain recombines TRBV27 with TRBJ1-4; no reliable D call. Trimming removed 7 bases at V and 5 bases at J, with 17 bases between. The CDR3 contains 15 residues. CDR1 is MNHEY and CDR2 is SMNVEV in the germline V gene (reference sequence). As DNA, the CDR3 is TGTGCCAGCAAGCCTGGCGGGCAGTTAAATGAAAAACTGTTTTTT. Translated: CASKPGGQLNEKLFF.

This clone was counted a single time. The chain joins TRBV2 to TRBJ1-5; no firm D call. V shed 4 bases and J shed 2 bases, with 9 bases lying between them. Germline lookup yields CDR1 SNHLY and CDR2 FYNNEI. This CDR3 is 14 amino acids long. The CDR3 region is CASSARVGNQPQHF. Here the CDR3 DNA reads TGTGCCAGCAGTGCCCGCGTGGGCAATCAGCCCCAGCATTTT.

As for this clone: This sample also contains other DNA sequences that code for the same CDR3. The rearrangement joins TRBV27 to TRBJ2-7; TRBD2 might be the D (5 bases). CDR1 is MNHEY, CDR2 SMNVEV, per germline (reference sequence). The CDR3 is 14 amino acids. V lost 2 bases to trimming and J lost 0 bases, with 8 bases between them. The CDR3 loop is CASSLTSGSYEQYF. CDR3 in DNA: TGTGCCAGCAGTTTAACCAGCGGCTCCTACGAGCAGTACTTC.

This CDR3 is CASSLQAYSYEQYF. The CDR3, as DNA: TGTGCCAGCAGTTTACAGGCCTACTCCTACGAGCAGTACTTC. The chain carries TRBV27 and TRBJ2-7, with unresolved D. V lost 2 bases and J 0 bases, leaving 8 bases between the germline ends. Germline V gives CDR1 MNHEY, CDR2 SMNVEV (reference sequence). This CDR3 region has 14 residues.

The rearrangement joins TRBV5-1 to TRBJ1-2; D unresolved. Germline assignment: CDR1 SGHRS and CDR2 YFSETQ. The ends were cut back, 4 bases at V and 1 base at J, with 5 bases in the middle. The CDR3 loop spans 12 amino acids. The CDR3 bases are TGCGCCAGCAGCCCAGATAACTATGGCTACACCTTC. This sequence encodes CASSPDNYGYTF. Full variable domain (missing parts from reference TRBV5-1 and TRBJ1-2): KAGVTQTPRYLIKTRGQQVTLSCSPISGHRSVSWYQQTPGQGLQFLFEYFSETQRNKGNFPGRFSGRQFSNSRSEMNVSTLELGDSALYLCASSPDNYGYTFGSGTRLTVV.